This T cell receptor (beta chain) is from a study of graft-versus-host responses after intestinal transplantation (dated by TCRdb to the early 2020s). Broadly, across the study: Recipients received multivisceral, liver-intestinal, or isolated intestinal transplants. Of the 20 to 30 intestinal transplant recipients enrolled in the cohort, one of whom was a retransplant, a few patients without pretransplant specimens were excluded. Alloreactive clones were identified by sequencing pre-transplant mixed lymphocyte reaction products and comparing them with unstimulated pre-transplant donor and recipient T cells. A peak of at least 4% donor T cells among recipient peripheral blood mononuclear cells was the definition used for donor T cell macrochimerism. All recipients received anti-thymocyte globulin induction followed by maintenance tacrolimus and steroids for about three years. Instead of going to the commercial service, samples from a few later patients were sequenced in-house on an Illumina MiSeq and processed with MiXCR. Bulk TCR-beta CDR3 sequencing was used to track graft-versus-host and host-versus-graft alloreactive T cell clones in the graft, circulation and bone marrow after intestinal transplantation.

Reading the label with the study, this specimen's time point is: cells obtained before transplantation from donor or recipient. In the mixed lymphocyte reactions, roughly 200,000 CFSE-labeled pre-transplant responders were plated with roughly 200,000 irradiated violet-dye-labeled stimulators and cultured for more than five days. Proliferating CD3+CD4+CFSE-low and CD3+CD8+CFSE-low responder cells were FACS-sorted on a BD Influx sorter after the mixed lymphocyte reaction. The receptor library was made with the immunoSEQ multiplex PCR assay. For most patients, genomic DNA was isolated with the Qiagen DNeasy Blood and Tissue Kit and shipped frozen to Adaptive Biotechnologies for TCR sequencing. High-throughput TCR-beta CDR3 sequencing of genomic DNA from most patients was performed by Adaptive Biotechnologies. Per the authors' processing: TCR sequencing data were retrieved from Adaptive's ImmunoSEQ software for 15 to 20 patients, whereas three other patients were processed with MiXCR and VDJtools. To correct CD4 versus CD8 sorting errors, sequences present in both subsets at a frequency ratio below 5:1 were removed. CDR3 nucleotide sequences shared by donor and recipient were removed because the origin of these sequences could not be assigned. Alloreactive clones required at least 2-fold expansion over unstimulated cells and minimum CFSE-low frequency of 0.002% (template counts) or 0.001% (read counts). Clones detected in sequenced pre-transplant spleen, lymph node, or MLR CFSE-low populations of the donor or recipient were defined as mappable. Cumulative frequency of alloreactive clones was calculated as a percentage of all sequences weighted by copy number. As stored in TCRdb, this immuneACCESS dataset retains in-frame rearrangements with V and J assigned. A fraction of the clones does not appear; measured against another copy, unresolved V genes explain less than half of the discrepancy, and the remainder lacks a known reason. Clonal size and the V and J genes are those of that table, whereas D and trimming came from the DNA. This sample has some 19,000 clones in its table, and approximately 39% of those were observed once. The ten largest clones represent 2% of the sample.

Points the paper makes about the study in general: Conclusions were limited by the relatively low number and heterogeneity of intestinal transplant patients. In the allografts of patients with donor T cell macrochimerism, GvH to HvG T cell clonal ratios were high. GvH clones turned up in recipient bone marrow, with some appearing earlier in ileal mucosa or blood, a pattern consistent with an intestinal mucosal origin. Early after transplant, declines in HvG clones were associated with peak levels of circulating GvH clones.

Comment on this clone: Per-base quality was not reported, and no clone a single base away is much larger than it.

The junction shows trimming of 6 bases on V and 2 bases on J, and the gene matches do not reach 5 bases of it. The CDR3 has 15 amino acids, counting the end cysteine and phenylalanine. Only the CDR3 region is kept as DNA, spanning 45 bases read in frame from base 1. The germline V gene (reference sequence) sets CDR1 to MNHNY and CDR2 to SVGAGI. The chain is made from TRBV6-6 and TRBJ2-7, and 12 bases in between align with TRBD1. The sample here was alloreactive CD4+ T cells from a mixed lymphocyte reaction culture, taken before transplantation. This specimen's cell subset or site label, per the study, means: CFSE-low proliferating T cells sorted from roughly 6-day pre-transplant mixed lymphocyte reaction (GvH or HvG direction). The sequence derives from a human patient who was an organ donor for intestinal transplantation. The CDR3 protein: CASSPGTGGPYEQYF. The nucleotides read TGTGCCAGCAGCCCCGGGACAGGGGGCCCCTACGAGCAGTACTTC.